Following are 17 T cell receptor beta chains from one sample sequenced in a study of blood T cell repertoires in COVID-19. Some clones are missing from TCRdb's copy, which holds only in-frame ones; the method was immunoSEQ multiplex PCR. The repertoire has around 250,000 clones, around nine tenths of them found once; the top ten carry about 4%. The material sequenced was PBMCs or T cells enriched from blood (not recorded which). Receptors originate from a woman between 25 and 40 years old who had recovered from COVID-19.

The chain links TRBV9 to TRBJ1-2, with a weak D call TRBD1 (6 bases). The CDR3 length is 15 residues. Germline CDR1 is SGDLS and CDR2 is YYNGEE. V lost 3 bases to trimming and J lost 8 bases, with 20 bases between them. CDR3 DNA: TGTGCCAGCAGCGCCCCGGGACAATATAGTAACGGCTACACCTTC. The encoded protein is CASSAPGQYSNGYTF.

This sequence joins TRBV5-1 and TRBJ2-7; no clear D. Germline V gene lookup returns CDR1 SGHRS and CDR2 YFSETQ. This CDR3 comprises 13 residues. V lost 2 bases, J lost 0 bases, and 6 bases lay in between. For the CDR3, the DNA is TGCGCCAGCAGCTTACGTAGCTCCTACGAGCAGTACTTC. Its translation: CASSLRSSYEQYF.

The CDR3 nucleotides read TGTGCCAGCAGCCAAGGACGGAGGACAGGGGAGTTACAGGATACGCAGTATTTT. Protein sequence: CASSQGRRTGELQDTQYF. The rearrangement uses TRBV14 and TRBJ2-3; 9 positions match TRBD1. CDR3 length: 18 amino acids. Trimming removed 1 base from V and 6 bases from J; junction bases left unmatched: 14. Germline lookup yields CDR1 SGHDN and CDR2 FVKESK.

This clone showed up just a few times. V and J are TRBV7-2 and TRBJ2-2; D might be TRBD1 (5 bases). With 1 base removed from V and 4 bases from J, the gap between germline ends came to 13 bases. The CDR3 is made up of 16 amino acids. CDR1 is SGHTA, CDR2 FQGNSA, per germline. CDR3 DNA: TGTGCCAGCAGCTTAGATAGGGGCCTGATCACCGGGGAGCTGTTTTTT. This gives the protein CASSLDRGLITGELFF.

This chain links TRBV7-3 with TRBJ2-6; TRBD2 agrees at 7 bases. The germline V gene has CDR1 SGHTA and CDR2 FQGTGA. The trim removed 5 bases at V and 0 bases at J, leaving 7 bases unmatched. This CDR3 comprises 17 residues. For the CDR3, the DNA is TGTGCCAGCAGCCCCCTCTGGGGGGGCTCTGGGGCCAACGTCCTGACTTTC. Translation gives CASSPLWGGSGANVLTF.

CDR3 coding DNA: TGTGCCAGCAGCGTAACGGGACAGTTGACTAACTATGGCTACACCTTC. As protein: CASSVTGQLTNYGYTF. The chain couples TRBV7-9 to TRBJ1-2, with 7 bases fitting TRBD1. V gave up 5 bases and J gave up 0 bases; unmatched junction bases: 9. CDR1 is SEHNR, CDR2 FQNEAQ, per germline (reference sequence). CDR3 size: 16 residues.

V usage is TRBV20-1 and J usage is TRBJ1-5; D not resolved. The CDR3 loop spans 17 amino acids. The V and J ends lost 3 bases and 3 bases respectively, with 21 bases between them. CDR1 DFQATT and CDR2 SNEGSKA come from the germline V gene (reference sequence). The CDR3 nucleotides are TGCAGTGCTAGTCGGAGCCCCACTACTGTTATCAATCAGCCCCAGCATTTT. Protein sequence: CSASRSPTTVINQPQHF.

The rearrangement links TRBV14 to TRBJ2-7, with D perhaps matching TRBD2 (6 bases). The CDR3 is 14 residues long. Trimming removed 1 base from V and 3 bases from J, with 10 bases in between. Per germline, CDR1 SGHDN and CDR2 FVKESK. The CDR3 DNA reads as TGTGCCAGCAGCCAAGGGGGAGGTGTCTACGAGCAGTACTTC. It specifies CASSQGGGVYEQYF.

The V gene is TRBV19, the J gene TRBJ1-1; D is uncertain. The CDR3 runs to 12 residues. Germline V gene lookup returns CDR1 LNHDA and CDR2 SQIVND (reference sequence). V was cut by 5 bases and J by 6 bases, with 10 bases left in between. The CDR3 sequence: CASSGEVAEAFF. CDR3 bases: TGTGCCAGTAGTGGGGAGGTGGCTGAAGCTTTCTTT.

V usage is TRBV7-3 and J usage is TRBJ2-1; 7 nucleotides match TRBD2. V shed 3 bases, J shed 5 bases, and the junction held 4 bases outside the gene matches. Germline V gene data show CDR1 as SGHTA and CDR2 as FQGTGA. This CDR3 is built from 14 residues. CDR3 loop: CASSLAGANNEQFF. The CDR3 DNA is TGTGCCAGCAGCTTGGCGGGAGCCAACAATGAGCAGTTCTTC.

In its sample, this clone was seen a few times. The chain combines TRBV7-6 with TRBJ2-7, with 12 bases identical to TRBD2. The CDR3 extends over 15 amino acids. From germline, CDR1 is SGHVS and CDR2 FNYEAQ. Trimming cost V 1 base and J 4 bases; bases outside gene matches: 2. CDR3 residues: CASSLETSGRYEQYF. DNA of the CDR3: TGTGCCAGCAGCTTAGAGACTAGCGGGAGATACGAGCAGTACTTC.

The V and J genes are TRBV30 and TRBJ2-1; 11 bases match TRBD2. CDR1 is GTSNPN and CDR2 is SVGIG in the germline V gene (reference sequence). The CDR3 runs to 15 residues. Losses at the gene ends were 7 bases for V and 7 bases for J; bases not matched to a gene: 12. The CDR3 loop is CASALAGGRGNEQFF. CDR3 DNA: TGTGCCTCAGCTCTAGCGGGAGGCAGAGGGAATGAGCAGTTCTTC.

The CDR3 reads CASSQGTSTSYNEQFF. The CDR3 DNA reads TGTGCCAGCAGCCAAGGGACTTCGACGTCCTACAATGAGCAGTTCTTC. The rearrangement links TRBV3-1 (or the pseudogene TRBV3-2) to TRBJ2-1, with D possibly being TRBD2 (5 bases). Germline-derived CDR1 and CDR2 are LGHDT and YNNKEL (reference sequence). CDR3 length: 16 residues. Trimming stripped 1 base from V and 1 base from J, with 11 bases between.

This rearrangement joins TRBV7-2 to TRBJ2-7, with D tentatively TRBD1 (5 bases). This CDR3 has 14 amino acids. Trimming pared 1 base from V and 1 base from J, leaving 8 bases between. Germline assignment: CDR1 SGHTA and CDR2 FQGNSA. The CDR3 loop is CASSLVGDSYEQYF. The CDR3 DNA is TGTGCCAGCAGCTTAGTAGGGGATTCCTACGAGCAGTACTTC.

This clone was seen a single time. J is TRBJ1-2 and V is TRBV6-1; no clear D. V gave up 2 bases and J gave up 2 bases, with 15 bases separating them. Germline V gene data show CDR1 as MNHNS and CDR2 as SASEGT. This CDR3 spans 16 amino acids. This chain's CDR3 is CASSEILAHNNYGYTF. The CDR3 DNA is TGTGCCAGCAGTGAAATATTGGCACACAACAACTATGGCTACACCTTC.

CDR3 in DNA: TGTGCCAGCAGCTTGGCCGGGGGGAACACCATATATTTT. Protein: CASSLAGGNTIYF. The chain joins TRBV5-4 to TRBJ1-3; weak D call: TRBD1 (5 bases). Germline CDR1 reads SGHNT; CDR2 reads YYREEE (reference sequence). The CDR3 loop spans 13 amino acids. V lost 0 bases, J lost 7 bases, and 8 bases lay in between.

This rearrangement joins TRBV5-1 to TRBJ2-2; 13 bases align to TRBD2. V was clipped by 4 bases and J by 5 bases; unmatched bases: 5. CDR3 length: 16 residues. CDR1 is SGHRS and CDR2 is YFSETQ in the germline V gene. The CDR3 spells CASSRGTSGMTGELFF. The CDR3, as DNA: TGCGCCAGCAGCCGAGGGACTAGCGGGATGACCGGGGAGCTGTTTTTT.